This TCR beta chain was recovered during a study of blood T cell repertoires in COVID-19. Background on the study: Donors in the United States, Italy and Spain gave samples during acute or convalescent COVID-19.

Per the original data handling: Amplifying reference gene primers gave estimates of nucleated cell counts. Data came from immunoSEQ multiplex PCR; TCRdb stores just in-frame clones and leaves some out. V, J and clone size reflect that table, while D and trimming were determined from the DNA. The data contain under 200,000 clones, about 93% of them singletons. Input material: peripheral blood. This receptor was identified in a man aged 50-59 years with acute or convalescent COVID-19.

DNA for the CDR3: TGTGCCAGCAGCAAATCGACAGGGGGGCCCACCGGGGAGCTGTTTTTT. Protein: CASSKSTGGPTGELFF. The chain recombines TRBV7-9 with TRBJ2-2; 9 bases are a match to TRBD1. V lost 5 bases and J lost 4; bases outside the gene matches: 8. Per germline, CDR1 SEHNR and CDR2 FQNEAQ (reference sequence). The CDR3 loop spans 16 amino acids.